A single sample gave rise to the 30 T cell receptor beta chains below, sequenced in a study of graft-versus-host responses after intestinal transplantation. The data were produced by immunoSEQ multiplex PCR, yet TCRdb's version contains in-frame clones alone and is incomplete. The repertoire holds 98,000 or so clones, with around 88% as singletons. The sample was PBMCs, taken 255 days after intestinal transplant. These TCRs come from a human patient who received an intestinal transplant, so some T cells may come from the graft donor.

This rearrangement joins TRBV18 to TRBJ2-3, with a weak D call TRBD1 (7 bases). Trimming removed 1 base at V and 1 base at J, with 15 bases between. In germline, CDR1 is KGHSH, CDR2 LQKENI. This CDR3 contains 17 residues. The CDR3 is CASSPLGGTARTDTQYF. In DNA, the CDR3 is TGTGCCAGCTCACCACTTGGGGGGACAGCCCGCACAGATACGCAGTATTTT.

This clone was seen only a few times. The chain couples TRBV18 to TRBJ2-2; D possibly matches TRBD1 or TRBD2 (5 bases each). Deletions cut 2 bases from V and 7 bases from J, with 17 bases between. The length of the CDR3 is 16 residues. Germline CDR1 and CDR2: KGHSH and LQKENI. The CDR3 reads CASSPAVEAQGGELFF. In DNA form, the CDR3 reads TGTGCCAGCTCACCAGCCGTGGAGGCCCAGGGCGGGGAGCTGTTTTTT.

The chain is built from TRBV6-1 and TRBJ1-1; possible D gene TRBD1, 6 bases. The CDR3 spans 14 residues. Trimming took off 4 bases at V and 1 base at J, with 10 bases between the two ends. CDR1 and CDR2 from the germline V gene are MNHNS and SASEGT. CDR3 sequence reads: CASSVQGRNTEAFF. The CDR3 DNA reads TGTGCCAGCAGTGTCCAGGGGAGGAACACTGAAGCTTTCTTT.

Comments on this clone: Other DNA sequences in the same sample also yield this CDR3. This chain connects TRBV30 to TRBJ1-6; 7 positions match TRBD1. The CDR3 spans 14 residues. Germline V gene lookup returns CDR1 GTSNPN and CDR2 SVGIG (reference sequence). Unmatched junction bases numbered 2, after V lost 6 bases and J lost 0 bases. CDR3 sequence (DNA): TGTGCCTGTCGACAGGGCTCCTATAATTCACCCCTCCACTTT. Encoded protein: CACRQGSYNSPLHF.

This clone was seen more than once but under ten times. This sequence joins TRBV5-8 and TRBJ1-2; maybe TRBD1 (5 bases). V lost 0 bases, J lost 10 bases, and 16 bases lay in between. Germline lookup yields CDR1 SGHTS and CDR2 YDEGEE. The CDR3 extends over 14 amino acids. The chain's CDR3 is CASSLGMGPQTYTF. CDR3 bases: TGTGCCAGCAGCTTGGGAATGGGACCCCAGACCTACACCTTC.

The chain uses TRBV12-2 and TRBJ1-5; the table's D call, TRBD1, has no DNA check behind it. TRBV12-2 is recorded as a pseudogene. There are 15 residues in the CDR3. The CDR3 DNA reads as TGTGCAAGTCGCTTTAAGGGGAAGGTCAATCAGCCCCAGCATTTT. It specifies CASRFKGKVNQPQHF.

V usage is TRBV4-1 and J usage is TRBJ2-7; D perhaps matches TRBD1 (8 bases). V lost 3 bases to trimming and J lost 3 bases, with 15 bases between them. The V gene's germline CDR1 is MGHRA and CDR2 YSYEKL. This CDR3 has 15 amino acids. For the CDR3, the DNA is TGCGCCAGCAGCCACCTCACAGGGGGGGACTACGAGCAGTACTTC. Translating it yields CASSHLTGGDYEQYF.

This chain uses TRBV9 with TRBJ1-2; 11 bases match TRBD1. This CDR3 contains 15 residues. Trimming cost V 8 bases and J 8 bases; bases outside gene matches: 14. Germline V lookup: CDR1 SGDLS, CDR2 YYNGEE. The DNA for the CDR3 is TGTGCCAGAACGCGAAACCGGGACAGGGGGAAAGGCTACACCTTC. Translated, it gives CARTRNRDRGKGYTF.

The chain couples TRBV7-2 to TRBJ2-3; TRBD2 might be the D (6 bases). The V and J ends lost 1 base and 1 base respectively, with 18 bases between them. This CDR3 is built from 18 residues. CDR1 is SGHTA, CDR2 FQGNSA, per germline. This CDR3 reads CASSLDGLAGSGTDTQYF. CDR3 nucleotides: TGTGCCAGCAGCTTAGATGGGTTGGCGGGAAGCGGCACAGATACGCAGTATTTT.

This clone was recorded only once. This chain connects TRBV6-5 to TRBJ1-4, with D maybe TRBD1 (5 bases). V was pared by 0 bases and J by 6 bases, with 14 bases between. Germline CDR1 is MNHEY and CDR2 is SVGAGI. The CDR3 totals 16 residues. CDR3 sequence: CASSYSSGGKDEKLFF. The CDR3 bases are TGTGCCAGCAGTTACTCGTCGGGGGGAAAGGATGAAAAACTGTTTTTT.

In this sample, this clone turned up a few times. The J gene is TRBJ2-6, the V gene TRBV6-5, with 7 bases that match TRBD1. V trimming: 2 bases; J trimming: 2 bases; junction bases outside the gene matches: 0. Germline V gene data show CDR1 as MNHEY and CDR2 as SVGAGI. There are 15 residues in the CDR3. The chain's CDR3 is CASSYTGAGANVLTF. The CDR3 DNA sequence: TGTGCCAGCAGTTACACAGGGGCTGGGGCCAACGTCCTGACTTTC.

The rearrangement joins TRBV19 to TRBJ2-2; TRBD1 agrees at 7 bases. The CDR3 is 13 amino acids. From germline, CDR1 is LNHDA and CDR2 SQIVND (reference sequence). CDR3 nucleotides: TGTGCGGTGGGGACAGCGAACACCGGGGAGCTGTTTTTT. This gives the protein CAVGTANTGELFF.

V and J are TRBV5-1 and TRBJ2-3; D is perhaps TRBD1 (6 bases). CDR3 length equals 17 residues. Per the germline V gene, CDR1 is SGHRS and CDR2 is YFSETQ. V dropped 0 bases and J dropped 2 bases, with 16 bases sitting between them. This CDR3 reads CASSLGGHGTHTDTQYF. CDR3 in DNA: TGCGCCAGCAGCTTGGGGGGGCACGGGACACACACAGATACGCAGTATTTT.

The chain links TRBV6-5 to TRBJ2-3, with D perhaps given as TRBD1 or TRBD2 (5 bases each). The V end was cut by 4 bases, the J end by 0 bases, with 8 bases between. Germline lookup yields CDR1 MNHEY and CDR2 SVGAGI. The CDR3 is 14 amino acids. Written as DNA, the CDR3 is TGTGCCAGCAGTTCCTGGGGGAGCACAGATACGCAGTATTTT. Translation gives CASSSWGSTDTQYF.

The chain is built from TRBV5-1 and TRBJ1-2; 7 nucleotides match TRBD1. With V trimmed by 3 bases and J by 4 bases, 0 bases remained unmatched. This CDR3 contains 12 residues. From germline, CDR1 is SGHRS and CDR2 YFSETQ. In nucleotides, the CDR3 is TGCGCCAGCAGCTCAGGGGGCTATGGCTACACCTTC. Its protein is CASSSGGYGYTF.

The V and J genes are TRBV27 and TRBJ1-1; no definite D call. The CDR3 loop spans 15 amino acids. The V gene's germline CDR1 is MNHEY and CDR2 SMNVEV (reference sequence). V lost 2 bases and J 1 base, leaving 11 bases between the germline ends. As DNA, the CDR3 is TGTGCCAGCAGTTTAATAGGCAGGTCGAACACTGAAGCTTTCTTT. Its protein is CASSLIGRSNTEAFF.

The chain recombines TRBV27 with TRBJ1-5; D is unresolved. Trimming pared 6 bases from V and 3 bases from J, leaving 9 bases between. CDR1 and CDR2 from the germline V gene are MNHEY and SMNVEV (reference sequence). This CDR3 comprises 13 residues. The CDR3 loop is CASSLSVNQPQHF. The CDR3 DNA reads TGTGCCAGCAGCTTGTCAGTCAATCAGCCCCAGCATTTT.

The chain is built from TRBV28 and TRBJ1-1; D not certain. CDR1 and CDR2 from the germline V gene are MDHEN and SYDVKM. Deletions cut 5 bases from V and 2 bases from J, with 24 bases between. The CDR3 has 18 amino acids. This CDR3 reads CASSTNAFQPGLNTEAFF. The CDR3 coding sequence is TGTGCCAGCAGTACGAACGCTTTTCAGCCAGGCCTAAACACTGAAGCTTTCTTT.

This chain links TRBV7-9 with TRBJ2-7, with D perhaps matching TRBD1 (6 bases). This CDR3 contains 13 residues. CDR1 is SEHNR, CDR2 FQNEAQ, per germline (reference sequence). Trimming removed 0 bases at V and 4 bases at J, with 7 bases between. CDR3 bases: TGTGCCAGCAGCTTAGCAGGGGGTTACGAGCAGTACTTC. It is translated as CASSLAGGYEQYF.

The chain is built from TRBV15 and TRBJ2-2; a weak D match, TRBD1 (6 bases). Germline V gene data show CDR1 as LNHNV and CDR2 as YYDKDF (reference sequence). V lost 3 bases, J lost 0 bases, and 14 bases lay in between. This CDR3 comprises 17 residues. Here the CDR3 reads CATSSVTGTSNTGELFF. The CDR3 DNA reads TGTGCCACCAGCAGTGTTACCGGGACATCGAACACCGGGGAGCTGTTTTTT. Filled out from reference TRBV15 and TRBJ2-2, the complete variable domain reads DAMVIQNPRYQVTQFGKPVTLSCSQTLNHNVMYWYQQKSSQAPKLLFHYYDKDFNNEADTPDNFQSRRPNTSFCFLDIRSPGLGDTAMYLCATSSVTGTSNTGELFFGEGSRLTVL.

This rearrangement joins TRBV10-3 to TRBJ2-1; 7 positions match TRBD2. Losses at the gene ends were 10 bases for V and 2 bases for J; bases not matched to a gene: 14. From germline, CDR1 is ENHRY and CDR2 SYGVKD. This CDR3 has 16 amino acids. The CDR3 loop is CATMTSPMPPYNEQFF. The CDR3 region has the DNA TGTGCCACCATGACTAGCCCTATGCCCCCCTACAATGAGCAGTTCTTC.

The gene calls are TRBV6-1 and TRBJ2-5; perhaps D is TRBD1 or TRBD2 (5 bases each). Germline assignment: CDR1 MNHNS and CDR2 SASEGT. This CDR3 is 16 amino acids long. V gave up 2 bases and J gave up 3 bases, with 16 bases separating them. In nucleotides, the CDR3 is TGTGCCAGCAGTGAATCAGGTGGGGACGGCAAAGAGACCCAGTACTTC. Protein sequence: CASSESGGDGKETQYF.

Note on this clone: The same CDR3 also results from other DNA sequences found in this sample. The chain combines TRBV20-1 with TRBJ2-3, with no clear D. Germline V CDR1 and CDR2: DFQATT, SNEGSKA (reference sequence). V was trimmed by 3 bases and J by 1 base, leaving 2 bases between them. CDR3 length: 11 amino acids. CDR3 bases: TGCAGTGCTAGGGGCACAGATACGCAGTATTTT. This encodes CSARGTDTQYF.

This chain uses TRBV15 with TRBJ1-5; tentatively, D is TRBD1 (6 bases). CDR3 length equals 14 residues. V was trimmed by 3 bases and J by 7 bases, leaving 13 bases between them. Germline V gene data show CDR1 as LNHNV and CDR2 as YYDKDF (reference sequence). The CDR3 DNA reads as TGTGCCACCAGCAGCCGGGACATATCCCAGCCCCAGCATTTT. Its translation: CATSSRDISQPQHF.

The sample holds a few counts of this clone. The chain carries TRBV6-6 and TRBJ2-7, with D possibly being TRBD2 (7 bases). In germline, CDR1 is MNHNY, CDR2 SVGAGI (reference sequence). Trimming stripped 6 bases from V and 6 bases from J, with 18 bases between. This CDR3 is built from 14 residues. The chain's CDR3 is CASSPKGGLREQYF. In nucleotides, the CDR3 is TGTGCCAGCAGCCCTAAGGGGGGGCTACGCGAGCAGTACTTC.

J is TRBJ2-7 and V is TRBV5-4, with TRBD1 as a possible D gene (6 bases). This CDR3 has 15 residues. V dropped 3 bases and J dropped 2 bases, with 15 bases sitting between them. Germline V gene lookup returns CDR1 SGHNT and CDR2 YYREEE (reference sequence). The CDR3 DNA follows: TGTGCCAGCAGCTACGCCCGGGACACCGCCTACGAGCAGTACTTC. Protein sequence: CASSYARDTAYEQYF. Complete variable domain (other parts from reference TRBV5-4 and TRBJ2-7): ETGVTQSPTHLIKTRGQQVTLRCSSQSGHNTVSWYQQALGQGPQFIFQYYREEENGRGNFPPRFSGLQFPNYSSELNVNALELDDSALYLCASSYARDTAYEQYFGPGTRLTVT.

The chain employs TRBV5-1 and TRBJ1-4; no reliable D call. Germline V gene data show CDR1 as SGHRS and CDR2 as YFSETQ. There are 15 residues in the CDR3. The germline V and J ends were trimmed by 4 bases and 0 bases, with 10 bases remaining between them. DNA of the CDR3: TGCGCCAGCAGCCCCAGGCTTGCAACTAATGAAAAACTGTTTTTT. Translating it yields CASSPRLATNEKLFF.

The chain employs TRBV4-1 and TRBJ1-1; a weak D match, TRBD1 (5 bases). Germline CDR1 reads MGHRA; CDR2 reads YSYEKL. The CDR3 has 15 amino acids. Trimming took off 1 base at V and 4 bases at J, with 13 bases between the two ends. In nucleotides, the CDR3 is TGCGCCAGCAGCCAAGGGGGGGGTTCGGCCACTGAAGCTTTCTTT. It codes for CASSQGGGSATEAFF.

The V call is TRBV11-2, the J call TRBJ1-2; perhaps TRBD1 as D (6 bases). In germline, CDR1 is SGHAT, CDR2 FQNNGV. The CDR3 has 14 amino acids. Trimming took off 0 bases at V and 4 bases at J, with 9 bases between the two ends. CDR3 residues: CASSLDRGTYGYTF. CDR3 sequence (DNA): TGTGCCAGCAGCTTAGACAGGGGAACCTATGGCTACACCTTC.

The V call is TRBV18, the J call TRBJ1-1, with D uncertain. V lost 1 base and J 0 bases, leaving 9 bases between the germline ends. Germline CDR1 is KGHSH and CDR2 is LQKENI. The CDR3 is 15 amino acids. CDR3 protein: CASSPRSLVNTEAFF. DNA of the CDR3: TGTGCCAGCTCACCACGGTCGCTCGTGAACACTGAAGCTTTCTTT.